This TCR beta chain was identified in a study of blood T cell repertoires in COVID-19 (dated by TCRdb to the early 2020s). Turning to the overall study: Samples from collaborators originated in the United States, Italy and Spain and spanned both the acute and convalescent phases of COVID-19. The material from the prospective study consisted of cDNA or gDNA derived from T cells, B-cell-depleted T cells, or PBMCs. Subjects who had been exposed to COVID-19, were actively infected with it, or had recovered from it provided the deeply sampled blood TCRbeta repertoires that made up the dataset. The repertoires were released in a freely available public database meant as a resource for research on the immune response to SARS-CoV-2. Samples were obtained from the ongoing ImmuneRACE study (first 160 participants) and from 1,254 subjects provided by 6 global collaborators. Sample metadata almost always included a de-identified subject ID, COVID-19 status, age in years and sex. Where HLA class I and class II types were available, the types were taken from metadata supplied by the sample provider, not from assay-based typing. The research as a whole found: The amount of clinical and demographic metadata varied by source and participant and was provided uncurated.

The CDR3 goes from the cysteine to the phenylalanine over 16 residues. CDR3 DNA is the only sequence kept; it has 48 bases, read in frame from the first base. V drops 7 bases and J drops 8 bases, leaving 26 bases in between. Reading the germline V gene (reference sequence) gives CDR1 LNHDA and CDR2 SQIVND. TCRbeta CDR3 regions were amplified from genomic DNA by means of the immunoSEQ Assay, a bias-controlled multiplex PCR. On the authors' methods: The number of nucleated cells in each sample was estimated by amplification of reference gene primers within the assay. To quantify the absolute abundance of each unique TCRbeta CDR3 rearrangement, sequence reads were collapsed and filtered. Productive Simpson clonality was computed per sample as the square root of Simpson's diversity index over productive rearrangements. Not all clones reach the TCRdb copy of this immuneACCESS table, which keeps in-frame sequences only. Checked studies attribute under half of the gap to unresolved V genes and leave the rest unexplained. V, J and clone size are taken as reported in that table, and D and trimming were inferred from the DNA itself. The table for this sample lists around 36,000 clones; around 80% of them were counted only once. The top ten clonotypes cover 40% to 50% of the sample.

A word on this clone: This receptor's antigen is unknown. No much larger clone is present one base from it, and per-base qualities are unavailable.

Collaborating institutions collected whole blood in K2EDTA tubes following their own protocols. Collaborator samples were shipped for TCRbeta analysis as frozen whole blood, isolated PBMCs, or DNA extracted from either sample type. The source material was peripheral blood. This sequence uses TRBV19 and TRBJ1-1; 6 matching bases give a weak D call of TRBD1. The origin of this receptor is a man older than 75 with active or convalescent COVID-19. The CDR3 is CASKGPAGTTKAEAFF. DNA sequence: TGTGCCAGTAAGGGCCCCGCCGGGACAACGAAGGCAGAAGCTTTCTTT.